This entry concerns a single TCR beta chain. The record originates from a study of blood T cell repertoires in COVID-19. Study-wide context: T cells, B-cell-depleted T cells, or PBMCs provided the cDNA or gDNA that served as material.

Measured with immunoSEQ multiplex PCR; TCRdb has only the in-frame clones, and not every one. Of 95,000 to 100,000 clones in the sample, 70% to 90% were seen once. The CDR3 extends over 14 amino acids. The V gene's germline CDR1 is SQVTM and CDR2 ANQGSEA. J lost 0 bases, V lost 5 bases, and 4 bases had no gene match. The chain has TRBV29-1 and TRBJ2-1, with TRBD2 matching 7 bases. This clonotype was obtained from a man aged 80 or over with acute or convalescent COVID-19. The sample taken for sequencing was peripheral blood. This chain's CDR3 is CSVTGRGSYNEQFF. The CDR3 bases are TGCAGCGTTACTGGGAGGGGCTCCTACAATGAGCAGTTCTTC.